This TCR beta chain was captured in a study of blood T cell repertoires in COVID-19. Study details: From T cells, B-cell-depleted T cells, or PBMCs came the material, which was cDNA or gDNA.

V was cut by 4 bases and J by 0 bases, with 15 bases left in between. The CDR3 is made up of 16 amino acids. Germline CDR1 reads LGHDT; CDR2 reads YNNKEL (reference sequence). Per the authors' pipeline: Estimation of nucleated cell counts was performed using reference gene primer amplification. Only in-frame clones appear in the TCRdb table, and some are missing; sequencing was by immunoSEQ multiplex PCR. V and J calls and clone size come straight from that table; D and trimming were deduced from the DNA. The profile covers around 120,000 clones, with about 90% appearing a single time and 7.5% to 9% taken by the ten largest.

The receptor comes from a man between 70 and 80 years old who had recovered from COVID-19. Sequenced: peripheral blood. The chain couples TRBV3-1 (or the pseudogene TRBV3-2) to TRBJ1-1; D possibly corresponds to TRBD1 (6 bases). CDR3 region: CASSRTARALNTEAFF. CDR3 bases: TGTGCCAGCAGCCGGACAGCACGGGCGTTGAACACTGAAGCTTTCTTT.